Following are 23 T cell receptor beta chains from one sample sequenced in a study of regulatory T cells in long-lasting Graves disease (dated by TCRdb to about 2021). Library creation used multiplex PCR. The sequencer listed for this sample is Illumina HiSeq 4000. To build TCR beta libraries, CDR3 regions were amplified by Arm-PCR using iRepertoire HTBI primers. The public reads were quality trimmed at Q25 with fastp and then assembled into clones with MiXCR by TCRdb, keeping productive beta chains. CDR3 protein duplicates are merged, each entry listing the most common genes and DNA. The sample yields hundreds of thousands of distinct CDR3 sequences; about 20% were counted once. The top ten clonotypes cover roughly 13% of the sample. The time point label of this sample denotes: persistent/refractory GD, antithyroid drugs over 5 years with positive TRAb. For both TCR sequencing and RNA sequencing, RNA was extracted from PBMCs using TRIzol.

The sample was peripheral blood mononuclear cells (PBMCs), taken when the disease was refractory, from a patient treated with antithyroid drugs. These receptors all come from a female donor with Graves disease.

In its sample, this clonotype was seen many times. V and J are TRBV7-9 and TRBJ2-7; TRBD2 matches at 13 bases. Germline V gene data show CDR1 as SEHNR and CDR2 as FQNEAQ (reference sequence). J gave up 2 bases and V 5 bases, and 12 bases lay outside the gene matches. CDR3 length: 18 residues. The CDR3 here is CASSPGLAGFPRAYEQYF. In DNA form, the CDR3 reads TGTGCCAGCAGCCCGGGACTAGCGGGGTTTCCCAGAGCCTACGAGCAGTACTTC.

This clonotype was observed at least ten times. The chain employs TRBV11-3 and TRBJ2-5, with 10 nucleotides matching TRBD2. J gave up 4 bases and V 5 bases, and 13 bases lay outside the gene matches. Germline V gene data show CDR1 as SGHNT and CDR2 as YENEEA. The CDR3 has 17 amino acids. The DNA of the CDR3 is TGTGCCAGCAGCCAAGGGGTACTAGCGGGAACCCGAGAGACCCAGTACTTC. Protein product: CASSQGVLAGTRETQYF. Supplemented by reference TRBV11-3 and TRBJ2-5, the full variable domain reads EAGVVQSPRYKIIEKKQPVAFWCNPISGHNTLYWYLQNLGQGPELLIRYENEEAVDDSQLPKDRFSAERLKGVDSTLKIQPAELGDSAVYLCASSQGVLAGTRETQYFGPGTRLLVL.

There are a few counts of this clonotype. V gene TRBV4-3 combines with J gene TRBJ2-2; tentatively, D is TRBD2 (6 bases). The CDR3 loop spans 17 amino acids. Germline V gene sequence: CDR1 LGHNA, CDR2 YSLEER. V was shortened by 1 base and J by 8 bases, with 20 bases between the two germline ends. CDR3 protein: CASSQARVGTGRGELFF. For the CDR3, the DNA is TGCGCCAGCAGCCAAGCCCGGGTCGGGACTGGCCGAGGGGAGCTGTTTTTT.

This clonotype appeared many times. This chain links TRBV10-3 with TRBJ1-2, with D possibly TRBD1 on 5 matching bases. The CDR3 runs 14 residues. The V end lost 4 bases, the J end lost 0 bases, and 9 bases lay between the germline ends. In germline, CDR1 is ENHRY, CDR2 SYGVKD. DNA of the CDR3: TGTGCCATCAGTGTCGGGACTGCTAACTATGGCTACACCTTC. Translated: CAISVGTANYGYTF.

This chain joins TRBV6-5 and TRBJ1-5, with a tentative D call TRBD1 (5 bases). Germline CDR1 and CDR2: MNHEY and SVGAGI. This CDR3 has 16 residues. V dropped 4 bases and J dropped 5 bases, with 18 bases sitting between them. The CDR3, as DNA: TGTGCCAGCAGTTCCGGCAGGGCGGGAATCGATCAGCCCCAGCATTTT. Protein sequence: CASSSGRAGIDQPQHF.

This clonotype was picked up a small number of times. The gene calls are TRBV20-1 and TRBJ2-7, with D possibly TRBD2 on 7 matching bases. Germline V gives CDR1 DFQATT, CDR2 SNEGSKA (reference sequence). CDR3 length equals 15 residues. The V gene lost 6 bases and the J gene lost 2 bases, with 20 bases spanning the gap. The DNA for the CDR3 is TGCAGTGCCCTACCCGGGGGGCTGTCAGCCTACGAGCAGTACTTC. Translating it yields CSALPGGLSAYEQYF.

This clonotype was observed many times. V usage is TRBV28 and J usage is TRBJ2-7; 7 nucleotides line up with TRBD1. The CDR3 extends over 14 amino acids. Germline trimming cut 6 bases from V and 4 bases from J; bases unmatched to any gene: 9. CDR1 and CDR2 from the germline V gene are MDHEN and SYDVKM. CDR3 coding DNA: TGTGCCAGCAGCTCCGGGACAGTGCCTTACGAGCAGTACTTC. Protein: CASSSGTVPYEQYF. Using reference TRBV28 and TRBJ2-7 for the parts outside the CDR3, the full variable domain is DVKVTQSSRYLVKRTGEKVFLECVQDMDHENMFWYRQDPGLGLRLIYFSYDVKMKEKGDIPEGYSVSREKKERFSLILESASTNQTSMYLCASSSGTVPYEQYFGPGTRLTVT.

This chain connects TRBV5-6 to TRBJ1-2; D uncertain. Germline assignment: CDR1 SGHDT and CDR2 YYEEEE. V lost 2 bases, J lost 3 bases, and 14 bases lay in between. This CDR3 has 15 amino acids. The CDR3 is CASSFASRGDYGYTF. CDR3 nucleotide sequence: TGTGCCAGCAGCTTTGCGTCGCGGGGTGACTATGGCTACACCTTC.

In this sample, this clonotype turned up many times. This chain joins TRBV30 and TRBJ1-5, with 8 bases fitting TRBD1. The ends lost 2 bases at V and 5 bases at J; junction bases unmatched: 2. The germline CDR1 and CDR2 sequences are GTSNPN and SVGIG (reference sequence). This CDR3 is 13 amino acids long. CDR3 loop: CAWSMDRDQPQHF. The DNA of the CDR3 is TGTGCCTGGAGTATGGACAGGGATCAGCCCCAGCATTTT.

The V gene is TRBV6-2 or TRBV6-3, the J gene TRBJ2-5, with 16 bases identical to TRBD2. V gave up 5 bases and J gave up 5 bases; unmatched junction bases: 2. CDR1 MNHEY and CDR2 SVGEGT come from the germline V gene. The CDR3 is made up of 15 amino acids. The CDR3 region has the DNA TGTGCCAGCAGTGGGACTAGCGGGGGGGCCGAGACCCAGTACTTC. It is translated as CASSGTSGGAETQYF.

As for this clonotype: At one of its ends the junction is not consistent with the germline gene, which may arise from a read error. This chain joins TRBV5-1 and TRBJ1-1; D gene unclear. Germline assignment: CDR1 SGHRS and CDR2 YFSETQ. The CDR3 sequence is 13 residues long. The CDR3 DNA follows: TGTGCCAGCAGCTTGTGGGGAGGAATTGAAGCTTTCTTT. Translated, it gives CASSLWGGIEAFF.

This clonotype was counted between two and nine times. The rearrangement links TRBV6-2 or TRBV6-3 to TRBJ2-7; D call uncertain. The CDR3 spans 13 residues. The germline gives CDR1 MNHEY, CDR2 SVGEGT. Trimming left V 5 bases short and J 3 bases short, with 11 bases between. The CDR3 sequence: CASSKGEDYEQYF. The CDR3 DNA reads TGTGCCAGCAGTAAGGGTGAAGACTACGAGCAGTACTTC.

The V gene is TRBV29-1, the J gene TRBJ2-2; D is uncertain. With 1 base removed from V and 6 bases from J, the gap between germline ends came to 9 bases. CDR3 size: 13 residues. Germline V CDR1 and CDR2: SQVTM, ANQGSEA. In DNA form, the CDR3 reads TGCAGCGTTGAAGTGTTTGGGTCCGGGGAGCTGTTTTTT. Residues: CSVEVFGSGELFF.

The V and J genes are TRBV12-3 or TRBV12-4 and TRBJ2-3; D is ambiguous. V was clipped by 1 base and J by 3 bases, with 8 bases between them. The CDR3 is 14 amino acids. As DNA, the CDR3 is TGTGCCAGCAGTTTAGGGGCAGTAACAGATACGCAGTATTTT. This sequence encodes CASSLGAVTDTQYF.

There are many counts of this clonotype. This chain uses TRBV7-2 with TRBJ1-2; perhaps TRBD1 as D (5 bases). CDR3 size: 16 residues. Germline V gives CDR1 SGHTA, CDR2 FQGNSA. V was shortened by 5 bases and J by 5 bases, with 21 bases between the two germline ends. The CDR3 protein is CASSLGPKNLKYGYTF. The CDR3 DNA is TGTGCCAGCAGCCTGGGACCAAAAAACCTCAAGTATGGCTACACCTTC.

This clonotype was seen ten or more times. The chain recombines TRBV2 with TRBJ1-2, with D unclear. Between the trimmed V and J ends, which lost 2 bases and 4 bases, there was a span of 2 bases. CDR3 length equals 11 residues. Germline-derived CDR1 and CDR2 are SNHLY and FYNNEI. The CDR3 spells CASSELYGYTF. The CDR3 region has the DNA TGTGCCAGCAGTGAACTCTATGGCTACACCTTC.

Comment on this clonotype: With a much larger clone just one base away, this may be a read error. The chain uses TRBV6-1 and TRBJ1-2, with TRBD1 matching 7 bases. Germline V gene sequence: CDR1 MNHNS, CDR2 SASEGT. The CDR3 is made up of 12 amino acids. The CDR3 DNA is TGTGCCAGCAAGACAGGGCGGAATGGCTACGCCTTC. Its translation: CASKTGRNGYAF.

V is TRBV30 and J is TRBJ1-5; weak D call: TRBD1 (5 bases). This CDR3 has 14 residues. The ends were cut back, 0 bases at V and 4 bases at J, with 10 bases in the middle. Germline lookup yields CDR1 GTSNPN and CDR2 SVGIG (reference sequence). In DNA, the CDR3 is TGTGCCTGGAGTGTACTAGGGGAGAATCAGCCCCAGCATTTT. This gives the protein CAWSVLGENQPQHF.

CDR3 sequence reads: CASSWDRDPSYEQYF. The CDR3 DNA is TGTGCCAGCAGCTGGGACAGGGACCCCTCCTACGAGCAGTACTTC. The chain is built from TRBV5-6 and TRBJ2-7; the match to TRBD1 covers 9 bases. Germline loops: CDR1 SGHDT, CDR2 YYEEEE. This CDR3 has 15 residues. V lost 3 bases and J lost 0; bases outside the gene matches: 4.

The CDR3 is CASSGKQINSPLHF. DNA for the CDR3: TGTGCCAGCTCAGGGAAGCAGATTAATTCACCCCTCCACTTT. The chain is built from TRBV7-2 and TRBJ1-6, with a possible D match to TRBD1 (5 bases). The V gene lost 8 bases and the J gene lost 6 bases, with 14 bases spanning the gap. CDR1 and CDR2 from the germline V gene are SGHTA and FQGNSA. The CDR3 contains 14 residues.

The V gene is TRBV7-9, the J gene TRBJ1-2; possibly TRBD1 for D (5 bases). The CDR3 sequence is 13 residues long. Germline V gives CDR1 SEHNR, CDR2 FQNEAQ (reference sequence). Deletions cut 2 bases from V and 8 bases from J, with 12 bases between. In nucleotides, the CDR3 is TGTGCCAGCAGCTTACAGGGCCCTGGAGGCTACACCTTC. Amino acids: CASSLQGPGGYTF.

This clonotype has a count of ten or more. The chain uses TRBV11-2 and TRBJ2-7; D might be TRBD1 or TRBD2, each matching 5 bases. The CDR3 loop spans 13 amino acids. V was cut by 5 bases and J by 3 bases, with 11 bases left in between. Per germline, CDR1 SGHAT and CDR2 FQNNGV. CDR3 sequence (DNA): TGTGCCAGCAGCGGGGCGGGTTTCTACGAGCAGTACTTC. Its protein is CASSGAGFYEQYF.

This clonotype has a handful of counts. The CDR3 DNA is TGCGCCAGCAGCCAATGGGAGGCCAATGAGCAGTTCTTC. It translates to CASSQWEANEQFF. The chain recombines TRBV4-1 with TRBJ2-1; TRBD2 might be the D (6 bases). Looked up from germline, CDR1 is MGHRA and CDR2 is YSYEKL. The CDR3 is 13 residues long. V was pared by 2 bases and J by 6 bases, with 8 bases between.